The rows below give T cell receptor beta chains drawn from one sample of a study of cytomegalovirus exposure and HLA in healthy donors. Some clones are missing from TCRdb's copy, which holds only in-frame ones; the method was immunoSEQ multiplex PCR. This table has about 110,000 clones, 77% appearing once. The specimen was PBMCs. The receptors were gathered from a human donor in good health. The CDR3 runs from the conserved cysteine through the conserved F or W. The order of the fields is clone size, J gene, D gene, V gene, CDR3 DNA, CDR3 protein. A D gene is named only where the DNA matches it firmly. Clone size is not always given. Where it is, it says once, few, many or a class for expanded clones.

abundance: .
j_gene: TRBJ1-2
d_gene: .
v_gene: TRBV30
CDR3nt: TGTGCCTGGAGTATAGCAGGGTATGGCTACACCTTC
CDR3aa: CAWSIAGYGYTF

abundance: .
j_gene: TRBJ2-1
d_gene: TRBD2
v_gene: TRBV29-1
CDR3nt: TGCAGCGTTGCAACCGGGACTAGCGGATACAATGAGCAGTTCTTC
CDR3aa: CSVATGTSGYNEQFF

abundance: once
j_gene: TRBJ2-3
d_gene: TRBD1
v_gene: TRBV5-1
CDR3nt: TGCGCCAGTAGCTACAGATCAGTTAGACAGGGATTGACAGATACGCAGTATTTT
CDR3aa: CASSYRSVRQGLTDTQYF

abundance: .
j_gene: TRBJ2-1
d_gene: TRBD2
v_gene: TRBV6-6
CDR3nt: TGTGCCAGCAGCTTCGGGAGGGCCTACAATGAGCAGTTCTTC
CDR3aa: CASSFGRAYNEQFF

abundance: .
j_gene: TRBJ1-2
d_gene: .
v_gene: TRBV29-1
CDR3nt: TGCAGCGTTGAATGGGGAGCACAGGGCTACACCTTC
CDR3aa: CSVEWGAQGYTF

abundance: .
j_gene: TRBJ2-7
d_gene: TRBD2
v_gene: TRBV28
CDR3nt: TGTGCCAGCAGTTCCTCCGGGACTAGCGGGACCCCTTACGAGCAGTACTTC
CDR3aa: CASSSSGTSGTPYEQYF

abundance: .
j_gene: TRBJ1-4
d_gene: .
v_gene: TRBV27
CDR3nt: TGTGCCAGCAGTTTATCTGCTGGGGGGACGTGGTTTGGAAAACTGTTTTTT
CDR3aa: CASSLSAGGTWFGKLFF

abundance: .
j_gene: TRBJ2-7
d_gene: TRBD2
v_gene: TRBV5-1
CDR3nt: TGCGCCAGCAGGCGGGTAACTAGCGGGATCTACGAGCAGTACTTC
CDR3aa: CASRRVTSGIYEQYF

abundance: .
j_gene: TRBJ2-1
d_gene: TRBD1
v_gene: TRBV2
CDR3nt: TGTGCCAGCTTGAGGGACAGGGCATACAATGAGCAGTTCTTC
CDR3aa: CASLRDRAYNEQFF

abundance: .
j_gene: TRBJ2-5
d_gene: .
v_gene: TRBV5-4
CDR3nt: TGTGCCAGCAGCCGACCTTCCCCCGGGGAGACCCAGTACTTC
CDR3aa: CASSRPSPGETQYF

abundance: once
j_gene: TRBJ2-7
d_gene: TRBD1
v_gene: TRBV19
CDR3nt: TGTGCCAGTAGTCTACAGGGGGCCTACGAGCAGTACTTC
CDR3aa: CASSLQGAYEQYF

abundance: .
j_gene: TRBJ2-7
d_gene: .
v_gene: TRBV27
CDR3nt: TGTGCCAGCAGTTTAGGCGGACGCGGGCGATACGAGCAGTACTTC
CDR3aa: CASSLGGRGRYEQYF

abundance: few
j_gene: TRBJ1-6
d_gene: TRBD1
v_gene: TRBV30
CDR3nt: TGTGCCTGGACTACACTACGGACAGGGGACAGGTCACCCCTCCACTTT
CDR3aa: CAWTTLRTGDRSPLHF

abundance: .
j_gene: TRBJ2-5
d_gene: TRBD1
v_gene: TRBV29-1
CDR3nt: TGCAGCGTTGAGGAGACAGGGGACCAAGAGACCCAGTACTTC
CDR3aa: CSVEETGDQETQYF

abundance: once
j_gene: TRBJ1-2
d_gene: TRBD1
v_gene: TRBV28
CDR3nt: TGTGCCAGCAGCCTAGAGGCGGGACAGCCCGTAGGCTACACCTTC
CDR3aa: CASSLEAGQPVGYTF

abundance: .
j_gene: TRBJ1-2
d_gene: .
v_gene: TRBV28
CDR3nt: TGTGCCAGCAATACTCGGGAAAACTATGGCTACACCTTC
CDR3aa: CASNTRENYGYTF

abundance: .
j_gene: TRBJ2-7
d_gene: TRBD1
v_gene: TRBV6-6
CDR3nt: TGTGCCAGCAGTTACCGGGACAGAGCCTACGAGCAGTACTTC
CDR3aa: CASSYRDRAYEQYF

abundance: .
j_gene: TRBJ2-2
d_gene: .
v_gene: TRBV6-5
CDR3nt: TGTGCCAGCAGTTACCCCCCCGGGGTGGGACTCGGGGAGCTGTTTTTT
CDR3aa: CASSYPPGVGLGELFF

abundance: .
j_gene: TRBJ1-2
d_gene: .
v_gene: TRBV7-7
CDR3nt: TGTGCCAGCAGCTTGCCGCACAGGGTTAAGTATGGCTACACCTTC
CDR3aa: CASSLPHRVKYGYTF

abundance: .
j_gene: TRBJ2-5
d_gene: .
v_gene: TRBV30
CDR3nt: TGTGCCTGGAGTGTACTCCGGGGGATGGGCGAGACCCAGTACTTC
CDR3aa: CAWSVLRGMGETQYF

abundance: .
j_gene: TRBJ2-7
d_gene: TRBD2
v_gene: TRBV18
CDR3nt: TGTGCCAGCTCACCGGGACTAGCGGTAAAGTACGAGCAGTACTTC
CDR3aa: CASSPGLAVKYEQYF

abundance: .
j_gene: TRBJ2-1
d_gene: TRBD2
v_gene: TRBV2
CDR3nt: TGTGCCAGCAGTGAACTGACTAGCGGGAGAGGGCAGTTCTTC
CDR3aa: CASSELTSGRGQFF

abundance: .
j_gene: TRBJ1-1
d_gene: .
v_gene: TRBV18
CDR3nt: TGTGCCAGCTCACGTATCGGACAGCCGAACACTGAAGCTTTCTTT
CDR3aa: CASSRIGQPNTEAFF

abundance: .
j_gene: TRBJ1-2
d_gene: TRBD1
v_gene: TRBV7-9
CDR3nt: TGTGCCAGCAGCTTAACCGGGACAGAGGGCTACACCTTC
CDR3aa: CASSLTGTEGYTF

abundance: .
j_gene: TRBJ1-1
d_gene: TRBD1
v_gene: TRBV7-9
CDR3nt: TGTGCCAGCAGCCGCTGGGACAGGGACCTAAGGAACACTGAAGCTTTCTTT
CDR3aa: CASSRWDRDLRNTEAFF

abundance: .
j_gene: TRBJ1-5
d_gene: TRBD1
v_gene: TRBV4-2
CDR3nt: TGTGCCAGCAGCCGGGGGACAGGCCCTAATCAGCCCCAGCATTTT
CDR3aa: CASSRGTGPNQPQHF

abundance: .
j_gene: TRBJ2-1
d_gene: .
v_gene: TRBV5-1
CDR3nt: TGCGCCAGCAGCTTATCCCTACAGTCCTACAATGAGCAGTTCTTC
CDR3aa: CASSLSLQSYNEQFF

abundance: few
j_gene: TRBJ1-2
d_gene: TRBD1
v_gene: TRBV28
CDR3nt: TGTGCCAGCAGCGGGACAGGGGGCTATGGCTACACCTTC
CDR3aa: CASSGTGGYGYTF

abundance: .
j_gene: TRBJ2-1
d_gene: TRBD1
v_gene: TRBV7-9
CDR3nt: TGTGCCAGCAGCTTAGTTTTCGGACAGACAGGGAATGAGCAGTTCTTC
CDR3aa: CASSLVFGQTGNEQFF

abundance: few
j_gene: TRBJ2-1
d_gene: TRBD2
v_gene: TRBV19
CDR3nt: TGTGCCAGTAGGGGCGGGAGGGTTAATGAGCAGTTCTTC
CDR3aa: CASRGGRVNEQFF

abundance: few
j_gene: TRBJ1-2
d_gene: .
v_gene: TRBV28
CDR3nt: TGTGCCAGCGAGGCGGGGGGTAGGTATGGCTACACCTTC
CDR3aa: CASEAGGRYGYTF

abundance: .
j_gene: TRBJ1-2
d_gene: .
v_gene: TRBV19
CDR3nt: TGTGCCAGTAGTATAGTAGGGGATGGCTACACCTTC
CDR3aa: CASSIVGDGYTF

abundance: few
j_gene: TRBJ1-1
d_gene: .
v_gene: TRBV29-1
CDR3nt: TGCAGCGTTGTTGCAGGGAACACTGAAGCTTTCTTT
CDR3aa: CSVVAGNTEAFF

abundance: .
j_gene: TRBJ2-6
d_gene: .
v_gene: TRBV7-8
CDR3nt: TGTGCCAGCGTCATTTCTACAGGGTCCCCCTACTCTGGGGCCAACGTCCTGACTTTC
CDR3aa: CASVISTGSPYSGANVLTF

abundance: .
j_gene: TRBJ2-5
d_gene: .
v_gene: TRBV9
CDR3nt: TGTGCCAGCAGCAAGACAGTAGGGGAAGCCCAGTACTTC
CDR3aa: CASSKTVGEAQYF

abundance: few
j_gene: TRBJ1-2
d_gene: .
v_gene: TRBV6-1
CDR3nt: TGTGCCAGCAGCTCCTTTGACAGCTCTGGCTACACCTTC
CDR3aa: CASSSFDSSGYTF

abundance: .
j_gene: TRBJ2-7
d_gene: .
v_gene: TRBV28
CDR3nt: TGTGCCAGCAGAGGAGCGATCACCTACGAGCAGTACTTC
CDR3aa: CASRGAITYEQYF

abundance: .
j_gene: TRBJ1-1
d_gene: TRBD1
v_gene: TRBV19
CDR3nt: TGTGCCAGTAGTATCTTCCGGGACAGGAGTCCTGAAGCTTTCTTT
CDR3aa: CASSIFRDRSPEAFF

abundance: .
j_gene: TRBJ1-5
d_gene: .
v_gene: TRBV18
CDR3nt: TGTGCCAGCTCACCTGGAGGACTGAGAGGGAGCAATCAGCCCCAGCATTTT
CDR3aa: CASSPGGLRGSNQPQHF

abundance: .
j_gene: TRBJ1-1
d_gene: TRBD1
v_gene: TRBV15
CDR3nt: TGTGCCACCAGCAGGGACAGGGGGAACACTGAAGCTTTCTTT
CDR3aa: CATSRDRGNTEAFF

abundance: .
j_gene: TRBJ2-4
d_gene: .
v_gene: TRBV5-8
CDR3nt: TGTGCCAGCAGCTTGGGAATCGCCAAAAACAGTCAGTACTTC
CDR3aa: CASSLGIAKNSQYF

abundance: .
j_gene: TRBJ2-3
d_gene: TRBD1
v_gene: TRBV7-9
CDR3nt: TGTGCCAGCAGCCCCGGGACAGGGGGCAGGACAGATACGCAGTATTTT
CDR3aa: CASSPGTGGRTDTQYF

abundance: .
j_gene: TRBJ1-6
d_gene: .
v_gene: TRBV7-4
CDR3nt: TGTGCCAGCAGCTTAGAGATCAGGGTAAGGTCCTATAATTCACCCCTCCACTTT
CDR3aa: CASSLEIRVRSYNSPLHF

abundance: few
j_gene: TRBJ1-5
d_gene: .
v_gene: TRBV2
CDR3nt: TGTGCCAGCACCCGTGGAGGGGAACAGCCCCAGCATTTT
CDR3aa: CASTRGGEQPQHF

abundance: .
j_gene: TRBJ2-6
d_gene: .
v_gene: TRBV10-3
CDR3nt: TGTGCCATCAGTCCTCCCTCTGGGGCCAACGTCCTGACTTTC
CDR3aa: CAISPPSGANVLTF

abundance: few
j_gene: TRBJ1-2
d_gene: TRBD1
v_gene: TRBV11-2
CDR3nt: TGTGCCAGCAGCTCTATCGGATGGGACAGGGCTAACTATGGCTACACCTTC
CDR3aa: CASSSIGWDRANYGYTF

abundance: .
j_gene: TRBJ1-5
d_gene: .
v_gene: TRBV19
CDR3nt: TGTGCCAGTAGGCTAAACAGGGATCGAAAGCAGCCCCAGCATTTT
CDR3aa: CASRLNRDRKQPQHF